This section outlines one TCR beta chain sequence together with its context. Its antigen is unknown. This CDR3 comprises 16 residues. J lost 4 bases, V lost 5 bases, and 10 bases had no gene match. The germline CDR1 and CDR2 sequences are SGHVS and FNYEAQ. The sample is drawn from a study of CD8+CD57+ T cells in acquired aplastic anemia. The wider study: An average of 3.2 ug of DNA was obtained from sorted CD4+ and CD8+ cells. The study obtained 11 million or so reads on average for CD4+ cells from healthy donors.

Findings and limits, study-wide: Patients and controls shared about 27 CD8+ CDR3 sequences. Patients did not significantly differ from controls in CD8+ Simpson's diversity.

Genomic DNA acted as the template from which TCR beta VDJ combination and CDR3 sequence profiling were carried out. TCRdb passed the reads through MiXCR, listing each CDR3 protein once. The sample consists of around 230,000 distinct CDR3 sequences, under 65% of them appearing once. This sequence joins TRBV7-6 and TRBJ2-1; 8 nucleotides agree with TRBD1. Source material: sorted CD4+, CD8+, or CD8+CD57+ T cells (not recorded which) from PBMCs. This TCR came from a human donor in good health. CDR3 region: CASSGETGAGYNEQFF. In DNA form, the CDR3 reads TGTGCCAGCAGCGGAGAGACAGGGGCTGGGTACAATGAGCAGTTCTTC.